These 13 T cell receptor beta chains came from one sample sequenced in a study of cytomegalovirus exposure and HLA in healthy donors (TCRdb year 2017). Library creation used the immunoSEQ multiplex PCR assay. For the multiplex PCR, a mixture combining 60 forward primers for TCR Vbeta segments and 13 reverse primers for TCR Jbeta segments was used. TCRdb stores this immuneACCESS table with in-frame sequences only. Part of the clones is absent; in the studies checked, under half of the shortfall reflects unresolved V genes, and no reason is known for the rest. For this sample there are approximately 100,000 clones; around three quarters appear just once. The ten largest make up approximately 4% of the sample. Sequenced: PBMCs. These receptors came from a middle-aged man in good health and CMV-seronegative.

This chain connects TRBV7-9 to TRBJ1-4, with unresolved D. The CDR3 covers 10 residues. Germline V gene sequence: CDR1 SEHNR, CDR2 FQNEAQ (reference sequence). CDR3 sequence (DNA): TGTGCTGGAGGTAATGAAAAACTGTTTTTT. Encoded protein: CAGGNEKLFF.

This sequence joins TRBV7-8 and TRBJ1-1, with a possible D match to TRBD1 (5 bases). The CDR3 sequence is 16 residues long. V lost 1 base, J lost 3 bases, and 15 bases lay in between. CDR1 SGHVS and CDR2 FQNEAQ come from the germline V gene. The chain's CDR3 is CASSLVGRGWDTEAFF. In DNA, the CDR3 is TGTGCCAGCAGCTTAGTGGGGAGGGGTTGGGACACTGAAGCTTTCTTT.

This clone was counted once. The V and J genes are TRBV5-4 and TRBJ2-5; D ambiguous. The J call is in doubt because the DNA end fits TRBJ2-7 better. The CDR3 consists of 14 residues. Germline assignment: CDR1 SGHNT and CDR2 YYREEE (reference sequence). This chain's CDR3 is CASSLEVGGGEQYF. The CDR3 DNA follows: TGTGCCAGCAGCTTGGAAGTAGGCGGTGGCGAGCAGTACTTC.

In this sample, this clone turned up a few times. The chain employs TRBV10-3 and TRBJ1-2; 7 bases align to TRBD1. Germline values: CDR1 ENHRY, CDR2 SYGVKD. The CDR3 length is 15 residues. After removal of 6 bases from V and 3 bases from J, the junction contained 10 bases not matched to a gene. CDR3 amino acids: CAIRDRRLSDYGYTF. The CDR3 region has the DNA TGTGCCATCAGGGACAGGAGACTCTCAGACTATGGCTACACCTTC.

The chain couples TRBV5-4 to TRBJ2-1; 7 bases match TRBD2. J was trimmed by 5 bases and V by 4 bases; bases with no gene match: 9. The CDR3 is made up of 15 amino acids. Germline CDR1 SGHNT, CDR2 YYREEE (reference sequence). As DNA, the CDR3 is TGTGCCAGCAGCCCAACGTCGCGGGGGAACAATGAGCAGTTCTTC. It is translated as CASSPTSRGNNEQFF.

The J gene is TRBJ2-3, the V gene TRBV25-1; 13 nucleotides align to TRBD2. The CDR3 is 15 residues long. Looked up from germline, CDR1 is MGHDK and CDR2 is SYGVNS. The V segment lost 6 bases and the J segment 8 bases; nucleotides outside the gene matches: 8. CDR3 DNA sequence: TGTGCCAGCAGGGAAACTAGCGGGGGGGCTCTTACGCAGTATTTT. Translation gives CASRETSGGALTQYF.

The chain couples TRBV28 to TRBJ1-5, with 9 bases that match TRBD1. CDR1 MDHEN and CDR2 SYDVKM come from the germline V gene. V trimming: 8 bases; J trimming: 4 bases; junction bases outside the gene matches: 9. The CDR3 is made up of 15 amino acids. In DNA form, the CDR3 reads TGTGCCAGCGCTTATCCTGGGACAGGGAATCAGCCCCAGCATTTT. Amino acid sequence: CASAYPGTGNQPQHF.

This clone was detected a few times. V is TRBV7-3 and J is TRBJ1-1, with D possibly being TRBD1 (6 bases). CDR1 SGHTA and CDR2 FQGTGA come from the germline V gene. The CDR3 runs 13 residues. The V gene lost 5 bases and the J gene lost 1 base, with 8 bases spanning the gap. The CDR3 spells CASSTQGNTEAFF. The CDR3 DNA is TGTGCCAGCAGCACACAGGGGAACACTGAAGCTTTCTTT.

The chain is built from TRBV4-3 and TRBJ1-6; 8 bases line up with TRBD1. Germline V CDR1 and CDR2: LGHNA, YSLEER. The CDR3 sequence is 16 residues long. V shed 1 base, J shed 7 bases, and the junction held 6 bases outside the gene matches. The CDR3 DNA is TGCGCCAGCAGCCAAGCGGACAGGGTCCTCAATTCACCCCTCCACTTT. It codes for CASSQADRVLNSPLHF.

CDR3 residues: CAWTRDRSYEQYF. The CDR3 DNA reads as TGTGCCTGGACTAGGGACAGGTCCTACGAGCAGTACTTC. This chain links TRBV30 with TRBJ2-7, with 8 bases that match TRBD1. V lost 4 bases to trimming and J lost 1 base; unmatched junction nucleotides: 3. The CDR3 has 13 amino acids. The germline CDR1 and CDR2 sequences are GTSNPN and SVGIG (reference sequence).

This sequence joins TRBV7-9 and TRBJ2-7; tentatively, D is TRBD1 (5 bases). The ends were cut back, 3 bases at V and 4 bases at J, with 7 bases in the middle. Germline CDR1 SEHNR, CDR2 FQNEAQ (reference sequence). The CDR3 has 12 amino acids. The CDR3 region is CASSFQGYEQYV. The CDR3 nucleotides read TGTGCCAGCAGCTTCCAGGGTTACGAGCAGTACGTC.

The gene calls are TRBV18 and TRBJ1-2; 8 bases fit TRBD1. The CDR3 consists of 17 residues. Germline lookup yields CDR1 KGHSH and CDR2 LQKENI. Trimming cost V 2 bases and J 0 bases; bases outside gene matches: 8. The CDR3 coding sequence is TGTGCCAGCTCACCAGGACAGGGAAGAACTTCTAACTATGGCTACACCTTC. Translating gives CASSPGQGRTSNYGYTF. The full variable domain, in which reference TRBV18 and TRBJ1-2 provide the parts outside the CDR3, is NAGVMQNPRHLVRRRGQEARLRCSPMKGHSHVYWYRQLPEEGLKFMVYLQKENIIDESGMPKERFSAEFPKEGPSILRIQQVVRGDSAAYFCASSPGQGRTSNYGYTFGSGTRLTVV.

This chain links TRBV6-1 with TRBJ2-7, with TRBD2 matching over 10 bases. With 6 bases clipped from V and 3 bases from J, the junction kept 5 bases outside the gene matches. Germline values: CDR1 MNHNS, CDR2 SASEGT. This CDR3 is 14 amino acids long. The CDR3, as DNA: TGTGCCAGCAGCGTCACTAGCGGGGTCTACGAGCAGTACTTC. Its translation is CASSVTSGVYEQYF.